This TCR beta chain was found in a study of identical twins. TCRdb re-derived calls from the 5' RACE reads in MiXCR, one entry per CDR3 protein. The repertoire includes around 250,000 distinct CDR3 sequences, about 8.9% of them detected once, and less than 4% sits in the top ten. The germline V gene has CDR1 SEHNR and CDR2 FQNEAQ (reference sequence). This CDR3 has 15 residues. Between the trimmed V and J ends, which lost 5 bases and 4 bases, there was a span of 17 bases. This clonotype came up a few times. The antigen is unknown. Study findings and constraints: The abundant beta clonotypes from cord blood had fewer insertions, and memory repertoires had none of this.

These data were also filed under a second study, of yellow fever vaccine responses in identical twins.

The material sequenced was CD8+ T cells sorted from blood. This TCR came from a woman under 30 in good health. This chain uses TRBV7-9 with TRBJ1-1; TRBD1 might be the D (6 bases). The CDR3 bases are TGTGCCAGCAGCCCGCCCTCGCAGGGGCCCACTGAAGCTTTCTTT. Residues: CASSPPSQGPTEAFF.